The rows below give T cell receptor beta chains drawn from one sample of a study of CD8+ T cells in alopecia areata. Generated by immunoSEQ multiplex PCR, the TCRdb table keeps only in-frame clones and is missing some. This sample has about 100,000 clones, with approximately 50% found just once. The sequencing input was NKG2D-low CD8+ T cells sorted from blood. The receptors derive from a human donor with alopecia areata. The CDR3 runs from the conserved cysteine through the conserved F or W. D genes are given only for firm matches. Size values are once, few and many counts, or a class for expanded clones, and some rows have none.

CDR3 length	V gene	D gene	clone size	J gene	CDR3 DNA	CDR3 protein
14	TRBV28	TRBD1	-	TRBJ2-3	TGTGCCAGCAGTCCAGGGGGCCTGACAGATACGCAGTATTTT	CASSPGGLTDTQYF
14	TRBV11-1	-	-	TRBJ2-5	TGTGCCAGCAGCCCCGGTCGGGCACAAGAGACCCAGTACTTC	CASSPGRAQETQYF
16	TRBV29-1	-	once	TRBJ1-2	TGCAGCGTTGAGGCTACGCTGGCGGGGGGGAGGTATGGCTACACCTTC	CSVEATLAGGRYGYTF
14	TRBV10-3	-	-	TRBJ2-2	TGTGCCATCAGTGGTTGGGGTGACGGCGGGGAGCTGTTTTTT	CAISGWGDGGELFF
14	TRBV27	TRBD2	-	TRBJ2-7	TGTGCCAGCAGAACCGCCGGGACTACCTACGAGCAGTACTTC	CASRTAGTTYEQYF
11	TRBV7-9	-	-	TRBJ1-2	TGTGCCAGCAGCTCCTCACCTGGCTACACCTTC	CASSSSPGYTF
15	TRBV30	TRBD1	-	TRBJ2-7	TGTGCCTGGAGTTTCCGGAACAGGGGGTCCTACGAGCAGTACTTC	CAWSFRNRGSYEQYF
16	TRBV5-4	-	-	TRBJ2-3	TGTGCCAGCAGCCAAACAGGGGGAGGGCCCACAGATACGCAGTATTTT	CASSQTGGGPTDTQYF
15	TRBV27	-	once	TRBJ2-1	TGTGCCAGCGGGCCCGGGACTCCTTCCTACAATGAGCAGTTCTTC	CASGPGTPSYNEQFF
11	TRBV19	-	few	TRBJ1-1	TGTGCCAGTATTGCCGGATCTGAAGCTTTCTTT	CASIAGSEAFF
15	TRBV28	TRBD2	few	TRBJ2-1	TGTGCCAGCAGTTTTAGCGGGAGCTCCTACAATGAGCAGTTCTTC	CASSFSGSSYNEQFF
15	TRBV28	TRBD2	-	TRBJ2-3	TGTGCCAGCAGTACTAGCGGGGCTAGCACAGATACGCAGTATTTT	CASSTSGASTDTQYF
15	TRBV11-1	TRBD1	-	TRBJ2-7	TGTGCCAGCAGCTCCCGGGACAGGGGGGAACGCGAGCAGTACTTC	CASSSRDRGEREQYF
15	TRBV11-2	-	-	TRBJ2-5	TGTGCCAGCAGCTTAGAGAGTCAGGGTGGAGAGACCCAGTACTTC	CASSLESQGGETQYF
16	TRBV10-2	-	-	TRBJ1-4	TGCGCCAGCAGTGTTGGCCGGGACAAGGCGTATGAAAAACTGTTTTTT	CASSVGRDKAYEKLFF
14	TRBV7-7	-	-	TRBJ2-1	TGTGCTAGCAGCTTAGCGATCACTAGTCATGAGCAGTTCTTC	CASSLAITSHEQFF
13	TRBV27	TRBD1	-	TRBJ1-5	TGTGCCAGTACAGGGGGCCTAAATCAGCCCCAGCATTTT	CASTGGLNQPQHF
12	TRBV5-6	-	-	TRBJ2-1	TGTGCCAGCGCGGTGCGGAACAATGAGCAGTTCTTC	CASAVRNNEQFF
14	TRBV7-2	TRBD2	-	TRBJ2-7	TGTGCCAGCAGCTTTAGACTAGCCATGGGAGAGCAGTACTTC	CASSFRLAMGEQYF
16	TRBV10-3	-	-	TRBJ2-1	TGTGCCATCAGCACCAAACTAGCTTCTATTGGGAATGAGCAGTTCTTC	CAISTKLASIGNEQFF
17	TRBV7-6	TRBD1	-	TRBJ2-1	TGTGCCAGCAGCTTGGAGACGACAGGGGCCCTCTACAATGAGCAGTTCTTC	CASSLETTGALYNEQFF
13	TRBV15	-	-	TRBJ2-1	TGTGCCACCAGCACCTCGGGGGCGAATGAGCAGTTCTTC	CATSTSGANEQFF
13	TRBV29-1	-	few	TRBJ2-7	TGCAGCGTTGCCTGGGACACATCCTACGAGCAGTACTTC	CSVAWDTSYEQYF
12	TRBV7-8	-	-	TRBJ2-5	TGTGCCAGCAGCGTCGGTTGGGAGACCCAGTACTTC	CASSVGWETQYF
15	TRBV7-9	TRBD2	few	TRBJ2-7	TGTGCCAGCAGCTACCGACTAGCGCATACCTACGAGCAGTACTTC	CASSYRLAHTYEQYF
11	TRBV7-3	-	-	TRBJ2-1	TGTGCCAGCAGCTTAGGGAATGAGCAGTTCTTC	CASSLGNEQFF
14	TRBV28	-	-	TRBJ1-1	TGTGCCAGCAGTCCTCTGCGAGTCCACACTGAAGCTTTCTTT	CASSPLRVHTEAFF
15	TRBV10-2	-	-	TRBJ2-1	TGCGCCAGCAGTGAGTCCCCCCTTATCCCTAAGGGTGAGTTCTTC	CASSESPLIPKGEFF
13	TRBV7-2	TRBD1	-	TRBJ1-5	TGTGCCAGCAGCTACGGACAGGATCAGCCCCAGCATTTT	CASSYGQDQPQHF
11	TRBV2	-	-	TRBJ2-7	TGTGCCAGCATCACGGTTAGAGAGCAGTACTTC	CASITVREQYF
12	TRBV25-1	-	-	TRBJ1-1	TGTGCCAGCGCCCTGGGAGGGACTGAAGCTTTCTTT	CASALGGTEAFF
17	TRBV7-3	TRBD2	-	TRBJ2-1	TGTGCCAGCAGCTTAGACCCCAGCGGGAGGGCCAAAGATGAGCAGTTCTTC	CASSLDPSGRAKDEQFF
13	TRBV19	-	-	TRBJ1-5	TGTGCCAGTAGTTTGTTTAGCAATCAGCCCCAGCATTTT	CASSLFSNQPQHF
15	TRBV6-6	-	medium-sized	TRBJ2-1	TGTGCCAGCAGTATAACTAGTTTTCCGAACAATGAGCAGTTCTTC	CASSITSFPNNEQFF
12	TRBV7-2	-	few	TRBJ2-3	TGTGCCAGCAGCCCCAGGACAGATACGCAGTATTTT	CASSPRTDTQYF
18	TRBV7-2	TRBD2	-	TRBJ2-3	TGTGCCAGCAGCCCGGGACTAGCGGGAGGTCTTAGCACAGATACGCAGTATTTT	CASSPGLAGGLSTDTQYF
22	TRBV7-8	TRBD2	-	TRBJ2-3	TGTGCCAGCAGCACCCCAGGTGCTCAGGATCCCAGCGGGAGTCGGAGAACAGATACGCAGTATTTT	CASSTPGAQDPSGSRRTDTQYF
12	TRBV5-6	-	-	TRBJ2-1	TGTGCCAGCAGCTTGGCGGCCAATGAGCAGTTCTTC	CASSLAANEQFF
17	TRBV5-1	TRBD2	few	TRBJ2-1	TGCGCCAGCAGCACCGGACTAGCGGGAGGGTCCTACAATGAGCAGTTCTTC	CASSTGLAGGSYNEQFF
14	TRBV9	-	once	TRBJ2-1	TGTGCCAGCAGCGCCCCCCGGGCCTACAATGAGCAGTTCTTC	CASSAPRAYNEQFF
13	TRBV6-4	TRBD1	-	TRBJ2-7	TGTGCCAGCAGTGCGACAGGGGCCCACGAGCAGTACTTC	CASSATGAHEQYF
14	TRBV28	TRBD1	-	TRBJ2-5	TGTGCCAGCGGATCCGGGACAGGGATCGAGACCCAGTACTTC	CASGSGTGIETQYF
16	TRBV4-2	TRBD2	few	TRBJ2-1	TGTGCCAGCAGCACCCACTCTAGCGGGAAAAACAATGAGCAGTTCTTC	CASSTHSSGKNNEQFF
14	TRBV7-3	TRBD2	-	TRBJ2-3	TGTGCCAGCAGCTTAGTGGGGGGGTCAGATACGCAGTATTTT	CASSLVGGSDTQYF